This T cell receptor beta chain comes out of a study of T-cell reconstitution after alpha-beta-depleted transplantation in children. Preparation of the TCRbeta library involved a method that used unique molecular identifiers. TCRdb reprocessed the PCR reads with MiXCR, giving one entry per CDR3 protein. Of over 400,000 distinct CDR3 sequences in the sample, around 13% are singletons; the top ten hold around 6.1%. This clonotype was seen more than once but under ten times. This receptor was taken from a human donor who donated a stem cell graft to a child with combined immunodeficiency. The sample here was PBMCs from the stem cell graft donor, taken from the stem cell graft.

The CDR3 is CASTRQDYEQYF. The DNA for the CDR3 is TGTGCCAGCACCCGACAGGACTACGAGCAGTACTTC. The J gene is TRBJ2-7, the V gene TRBV12-3 or TRBV12-4; TRBD1 might be the D (6 bases). The CDR3 loop spans 12 amino acids. V shed 7 bases and J shed 3 bases, with 10 bases lying between them.